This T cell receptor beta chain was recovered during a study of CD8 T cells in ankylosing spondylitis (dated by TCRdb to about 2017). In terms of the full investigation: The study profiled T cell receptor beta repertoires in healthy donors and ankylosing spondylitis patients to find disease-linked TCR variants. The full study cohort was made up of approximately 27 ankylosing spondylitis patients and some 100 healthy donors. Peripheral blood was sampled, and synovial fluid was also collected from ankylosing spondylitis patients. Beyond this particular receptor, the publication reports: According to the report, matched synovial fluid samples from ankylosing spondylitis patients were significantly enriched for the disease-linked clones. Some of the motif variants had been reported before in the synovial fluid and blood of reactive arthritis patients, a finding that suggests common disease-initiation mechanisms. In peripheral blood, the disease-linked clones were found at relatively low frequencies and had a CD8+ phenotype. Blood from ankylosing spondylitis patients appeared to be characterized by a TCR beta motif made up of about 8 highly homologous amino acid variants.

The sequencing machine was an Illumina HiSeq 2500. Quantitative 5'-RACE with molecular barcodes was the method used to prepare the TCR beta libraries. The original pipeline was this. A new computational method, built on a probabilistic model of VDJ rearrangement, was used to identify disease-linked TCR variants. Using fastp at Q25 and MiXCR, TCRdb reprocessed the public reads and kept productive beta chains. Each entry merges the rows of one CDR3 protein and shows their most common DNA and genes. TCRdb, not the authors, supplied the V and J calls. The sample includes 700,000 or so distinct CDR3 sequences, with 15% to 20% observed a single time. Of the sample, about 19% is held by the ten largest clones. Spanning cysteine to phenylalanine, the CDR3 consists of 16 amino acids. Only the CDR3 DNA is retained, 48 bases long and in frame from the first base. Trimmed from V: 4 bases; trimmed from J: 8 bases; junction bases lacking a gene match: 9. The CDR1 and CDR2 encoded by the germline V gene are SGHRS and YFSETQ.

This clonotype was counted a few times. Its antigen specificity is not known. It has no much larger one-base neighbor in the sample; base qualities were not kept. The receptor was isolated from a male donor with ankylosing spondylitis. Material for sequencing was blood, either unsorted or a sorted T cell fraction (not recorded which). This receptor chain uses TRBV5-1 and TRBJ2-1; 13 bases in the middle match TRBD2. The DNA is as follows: TGCGCCAGCAGCGTCCAGACTAGCGGGAGGCGGGATGAGCAGTTCTTC. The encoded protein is CASSVQTSGRRDEQFF.